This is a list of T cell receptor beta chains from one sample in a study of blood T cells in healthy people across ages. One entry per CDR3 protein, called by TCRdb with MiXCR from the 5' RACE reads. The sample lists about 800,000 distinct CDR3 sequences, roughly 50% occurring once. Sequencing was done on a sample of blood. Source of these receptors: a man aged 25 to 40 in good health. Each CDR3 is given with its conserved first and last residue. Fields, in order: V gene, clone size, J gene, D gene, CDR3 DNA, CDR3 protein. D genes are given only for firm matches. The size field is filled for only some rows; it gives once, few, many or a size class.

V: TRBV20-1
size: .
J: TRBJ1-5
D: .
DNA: TGCAGTGCTAGAGATACCAACTACAATCAGCCCCAGCATTTT
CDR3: CSARDTNYNQPQHF

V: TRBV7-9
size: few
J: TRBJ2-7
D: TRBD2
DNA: TGTGCCAGCAGCTACCCCGGGACTAGCGGTTCCTACGAGCAGTACTTC
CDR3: CASSYPGTSGSYEQYF

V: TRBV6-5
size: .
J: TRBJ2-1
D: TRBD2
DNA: TGTGCCAGCAGTTACTCAGGACTAGGCCACAATGAGCAGTTCTTC
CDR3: CASSYSGLGHNEQFF

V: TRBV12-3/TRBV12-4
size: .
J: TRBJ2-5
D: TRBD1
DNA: TGTGCCAGCAGGGACAGGGAGGAGACCCAGTACTTC
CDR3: CASRDREETQYF

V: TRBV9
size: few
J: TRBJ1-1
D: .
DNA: TGTGCCAGCAGCTACGTGACAGGCGAGACTGAAGCTTTCTTT
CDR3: CASSYVTGETEAFF

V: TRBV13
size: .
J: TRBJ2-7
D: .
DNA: TGTGCCAGCAGCCCGGGGCTCGGGGTCTACGAGCAGTACTTC
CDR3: CASSPGLGVYEQYF

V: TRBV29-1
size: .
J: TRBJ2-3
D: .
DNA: TGCAGCGTTGGGCCTGGGAGAGCAGATACGCAGTATTTT
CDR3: CSVGPGRADTQYF

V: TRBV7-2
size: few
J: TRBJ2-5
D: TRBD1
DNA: TGTGCCAGCAGCTGGGGGACAGGAATGCAAGAGACCCAGTACTTC
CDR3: CASSWGTGMQETQYF

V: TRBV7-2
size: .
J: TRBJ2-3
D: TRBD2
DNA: TGTGCCAGCAGCCCCCGCCGACCTTCTAGCGGGAGGACCGCTGATACGCAGTATTTT
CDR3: CASSPRRPSSGRTADTQYF

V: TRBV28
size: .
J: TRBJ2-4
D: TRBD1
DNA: TGTGCCAGCAGTCATCAACAGGGGCAGTACTTC
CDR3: CASSHQQGQYF

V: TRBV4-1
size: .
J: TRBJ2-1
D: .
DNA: TGCGCCAGCAGCCAAGTAGATCAGAACAATGAGCAGTTCTTC
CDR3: CASSQVDQNNEQFF

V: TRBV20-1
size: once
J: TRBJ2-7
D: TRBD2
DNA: TGCAGTGCTAGTGCTTTAGCGGGAGTGTCCTACGAGCAGTACTTC
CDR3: CSASALAGVSYEQYF

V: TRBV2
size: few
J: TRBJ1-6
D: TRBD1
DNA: TGTGCCAGCAGTTTCGGACAGGGAGTTTCACCCCTCCACTTT
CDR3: CASSFGQGVSPLHF